This entry lists 19 T cell receptor beta chains sequenced from one sample in a study of blood T cell repertoires in COVID-19. The assay was immunoSEQ multiplex PCR, and TCRdb's table has in-frame clones only and misses some. The table shows over 60,000 clones, with 70% to 90% occurring only once. Material for sequencing was peripheral blood. The receptors shown here come from a man aged 70-80 years with acute or convalescent COVID-19.

The chain employs TRBV25-1 and TRBJ2-1, with 8 bases lining up with TRBD2. This CDR3 comprises 16 residues. The J segment lost 8 bases and the V segment lost 1 base, leaving 10 bases of the junction unmatched. Germline loops: CDR1 MGHDK, CDR2 SYGVNS. The CDR3 DNA reads TGTGCCAGCAGTGAATCGTCTGTCGGACTAGCATATGAGCAGTTCTTC. Amino acids: CASSESSVGLAYEQFF.

The chain employs TRBV5-1 and TRBJ1-3, with TRBD1 matching over 7 bases. The CDR3 is made up of 17 amino acids. Trimming cost V 4 bases and J 0 bases; bases outside gene matches: 10. Germline CDR1 SGHRS, CDR2 YFSETQ. Here the CDR3 reads CASSPGTDRFSGNTIYF. CDR3 sequence (DNA): TGCGCCAGCAGCCCGGGGACAGACCGTTTCTCTGGAAACACCATATATTTT.

This chain uses TRBV14 with TRBJ2-2; D ambiguous. V was pared by 7 bases and J by 3 bases, with 15 bases between. The V gene's germline CDR1 is SGHDN and CDR2 FVKESK. The CDR3 is made up of 15 amino acids. The CDR3 DNA sequence: TGTGCCAGCACCCCCGCAGGTGTCTACACCGGGGAGCTGTTTTTT. Translated, it gives CASTPAGVYTGELFF.

The chain links TRBV3-1 (or the pseudogene TRBV3-2) to TRBJ2-1; tentatively, D is TRBD2 (5 bases). V lost 2 bases, J lost 6 bases, and 11 bases lay in between. The CDR3 loop spans 14 amino acids. Germline V gene sequence: CDR1 LGHDT, CDR2 YNNKEL (reference sequence). In nucleotides, the CDR3 is TGTGCCAGCAGCCAATTTAGAGAGGGCAATGAGCAGTTCTTC. Amino acids: CASSQFREGNEQFF.

J is TRBJ2-1 and V is TRBV19, with 9 bases fitting TRBD2. V was pared by 4 bases and J by 7 bases, with 8 bases of the junction left unmatched. Germline V CDR1 and CDR2: LNHDA, SQIVND (reference sequence). The CDR3 is 15 amino acids. The CDR3 DNA reads TGTGCCAGTAGTACCTTAGCGGGAGCTCTGAATGAGCAGTTCTTC. Protein product: CASSTLAGALNEQFF.

This sequence joins TRBV3-1 (or the pseudogene TRBV3-2) and TRBJ2-1; the match to TRBD2 covers 15 bases. The CDR3 is 19 residues long. V shed 3 bases, J shed 8 bases, and the junction held 14 bases outside the gene matches. Germline V lookup: CDR1 LGHDT, CDR2 YNNKEL (reference sequence). The CDR3 protein is CASSHRNPGLAGGFDEQFF. CDR3 nucleotide sequence: TGTGCCAGCAGCCATCGCAACCCGGGACTAGCGGGAGGTTTCGATGAGCAGTTCTTC.

This clone appeared once. The chain uses TRBV7-8 and TRBJ1-2, with a tentative D call TRBD1 (5 bases). CDR1 and CDR2 from the germline V gene are SGHVS and FQNEAQ. CDR3 length: 14 residues. V was pared by 4 bases and J by 4 bases, with 13 bases between. DNA for the CDR3: TGTGCCAGCAGCTCCGGGGGGTATGGCTATGGCTACACCTTC. Translation gives CASSSGGYGYGYTF. Supplemented by reference TRBV7-8 and TRBJ1-2, the full variable domain reads GAGVSQSPRYKVAKRGQDVALRCDPISGHVSLFWYQQALGQGPEFLTYFQNEAQLDKSGLPSDRFFAERPEGSVSTLKIQRTQQEDSAVYLCASSSGGYGYGYTFGSGTRLTVV.

The rearrangement joins TRBV28 to TRBJ1-5; TRBD1 is a possible D gene (5 bases). V was shortened by 4 bases and J by 6 bases, with 13 bases between the two germline ends. This CDR3 is 14 amino acids long. Looked up from germline, CDR1 is MDHEN and CDR2 is SYDVKM. CDR3 protein: CASSSGGSGQPQHF. The CDR3 DNA reads TGTGCCAGCAGTTCGGGGGGATCAGGTCAGCCCCAGCATTTT.

The gene calls are TRBV10-3 and TRBJ2-2, with 9 bases aligning to TRBD1. Germline V gene lookup returns CDR1 ENHRY and CDR2 SYGVKD. This CDR3 has 14 amino acids. V was clipped by 6 bases and J by 7 bases; unmatched bases: 6. The CDR3 loop reads CAISFTGGSGELFF. CDR3 DNA sequence: TGTGCCATCAGCTTCACAGGGGGCAGCGGGGAGCTGTTTTTT.

The chain uses TRBV6-6 and TRBJ2-2; D perhaps matches TRBD1 (7 bases). V was clipped by 7 bases and J by 6 bases, with 21 bases between them. CDR1 is MNHNY and CDR2 is SVGAGI in the germline V gene (reference sequence). CDR3 length: 16 amino acids. CDR3 nucleotides: TGTGCCAGCACTCCAGGGGGGTCGAGCATGGCCGGGGAGCTGTTTTTT. This codes for CASTPGGSSMAGELFF.

The rearrangement uses TRBV6-5 and TRBJ1-2; 7 nucleotides align to TRBD1. Germline V gene data show CDR1 as MNHEY and CDR2 as SVGAGI. V lost 6 bases, J lost 4 bases, and 8 bases stayed unmatched. CDR3 length: 14 residues. Here the CDR3 reads CASRVGDSSYGYTF. CDR3 bases: TGTGCCAGCAGAGTCGGGGACAGCAGCTATGGCTACACCTTC.

The rearrangement links TRBV4-2 to TRBJ1-6, with TRBD1 as a possible D gene (6 bases). The CDR3 contains 14 residues. Trimming shortened V by 3 bases and J by 7 bases, and 10 bases separated the two germline ends. Germline CDR1 reads LGHNA; CDR2 reads YNFKEQ. CDR3 in DNA: TGTGCCAGCAGCCAGACAGGTCTAAATTCACCCCTCCACTTT. It codes for CASSQTGLNSPLHF.

The V call is TRBV30, the J call TRBJ2-7; D is perhaps TRBD1 (5 bases). CDR1 is GTSNPN and CDR2 is SVGIG in the germline V gene (reference sequence). The CDR3 is made up of 15 amino acids. Deletions cut 0 bases from V and 5 bases from J, with 17 bases between. The CDR3 region has the DNA TGTGCCTGGAGTGTACAAAGGGGAAGGTATAACGAGCAGTACTTC. Protein product: CAWSVQRGRYNEQYF.

V is TRBV30 and J is TRBJ1-3, with TRBD1 matching 10 bases. The germline gives CDR1 GTSNPN, CDR2 SVGIG (reference sequence). The ends lost 5 bases at V and 3 bases at J; junction bases unmatched: 4. This CDR3 is 14 amino acids long. CDR3 region: CAWGQGVVGNTIYF. The CDR3 region has the DNA TGTGCCTGGGGACAGGGGGTTGTTGGAAACACCATATATTTT.

This clone was counted only a few times. This CDR3 reads CASSLANQETQYF. The CDR3 region has the DNA TGTGCCAGCAGCTTGGCCAACCAAGAGACCCAGTACTTC. The gene calls are TRBV5-5 and TRBJ2-5; D unclear. Germline lookup yields CDR1 SGHKS and CDR2 YYEKEE (reference sequence). The CDR3 consists of 13 residues. V gave up 0 bases and J gave up 0 bases, with 3 bases separating them.

The V gene is TRBV14, the J gene TRBJ1-2; D is uncertain. The CDR3 loop spans 15 amino acids. V lost 2 bases, J lost 5 bases, and 15 bases lay in between. Germline V lookup: CDR1 SGHDN, CDR2 FVKESK. This CDR3 is CASSQHLGQKYGYTF. The CDR3 DNA reads as TGTGCCAGCAGCCAACATTTGGGCCAGAAGTATGGCTACACCTTC.

The rearrangement links TRBV21-1 to TRBJ2-3; the table gives TRBD2 as D, unverified against the DNA. TRBV21-1 is labeled a pseudogene. The CDR3 totals 17 residues. CDR3 sequence (DNA): TGTGCCAGCAGCAAACACGGGACTAGCGGGGGCACAGATACGCAGTATTTT. Translated: CASSKHGTSGGTDTQYF.

The rearrangement joins TRBV27 to TRBJ1-4, with D unclear. V lost 8 bases and J lost 0, with 16 bases in between. Germline lookup yields CDR1 MNHEY and CDR2 SMNVEV (reference sequence). This CDR3 is 16 amino acids long. The CDR3 region is CASAGGVTSTNEKLFF. CDR3 nucleotide sequence: TGTGCCAGCGCTGGCGGGGTCACCTCAACTAATGAAAAACTGTTTTTT.

CDR3 amino acids: CASSVRTGVSNYGYTF. The CDR3 DNA reads as TGTGCCAGCAGCGTGAGGACAGGGGTATCCAACTATGGCTACACCTTC. V and J are TRBV9 and TRBJ1-2, with 9 bases fitting TRBD1. Germline CDR1 SGDLS, CDR2 YYNGEE. The J segment lost 2 bases and the V segment lost 2 bases, leaving 7 bases of the junction unmatched. This CDR3 comprises 16 residues.